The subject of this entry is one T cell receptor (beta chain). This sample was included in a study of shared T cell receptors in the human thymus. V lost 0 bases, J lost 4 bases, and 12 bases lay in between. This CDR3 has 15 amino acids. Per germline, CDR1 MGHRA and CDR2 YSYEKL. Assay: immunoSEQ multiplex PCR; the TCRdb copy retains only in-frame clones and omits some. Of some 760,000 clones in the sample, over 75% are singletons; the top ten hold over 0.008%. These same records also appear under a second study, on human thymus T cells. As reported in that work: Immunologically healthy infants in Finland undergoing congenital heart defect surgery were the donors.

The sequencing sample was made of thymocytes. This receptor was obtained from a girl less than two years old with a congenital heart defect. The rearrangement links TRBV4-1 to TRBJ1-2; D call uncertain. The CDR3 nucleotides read TGCGCCAGCAGCCAAGAGTGGCCTGGTGTCTATGGCTACACCTTC. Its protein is CASSQEWPGVYGYTF.